Following are 30 T cell receptor beta chains from one sample sequenced in a study of blood T cell repertoires in COVID-19. Using immunoSEQ multiplex PCR, the repertoire was profiled, and TCRdb retains in-frame clones only, with some absent. The data show more than 300,000 clones, 87% seen once. Sequenced material: PBMCs or T cells enriched from blood (not recorded which). The receptor source for this set is a woman aged 25 to 39 who had recovered from COVID-19.

This clone was counted once. The CDR3 reads CAWSVGRNTEAFF. The DNA for the CDR3 is TGTGCCTGGAGTGTTGGCAGAAACACTGAAGCTTTCTTT. The chain links TRBV30 to TRBJ1-1; the D is unclear. The germline V gene encodes CDR1 GTSNPN and CDR2 SVGIG (reference sequence). V gave up 0 bases and J gave up 2 bases, with 7 bases separating them. The CDR3 sequence is 13 residues long.

This clone was found many times. V is TRBV6-1 and J is TRBJ2-1; 8 nucleotides align to TRBD1. Trimming at V came to 0 bases and at J to 6 bases, leaving 4 bases not matched to a gene. CDR1 is MNHNS and CDR2 is SASEGT in the germline V gene. The CDR3 loop spans 15 amino acids. Here the CDR3 reads CASSEAQTGGNEQFF. The CDR3 region has the DNA TGTGCCAGCAGTGAAGCCCAAACAGGGGGCAATGAGCAGTTCTTC.

The CDR3 reads CASRLTTGDTGELFF. The CDR3 region has the DNA TGTGCCAGCAGACTTACGACAGGGGATACCGGGGAGCTGTTTTTT. V gene TRBV27 combines with J gene TRBJ2-2, with 8 bases fitting TRBD1. This CDR3 is 15 amino acids long. Trimming removed 6 bases from V and 5 bases from J; junction bases left unmatched: 8. Germline V gene sequence: CDR1 MNHEY, CDR2 SMNVEV (reference sequence).

This rearrangement joins TRBV9 to TRBJ1-5, with D possibly being TRBD1 (5 bases). Trimming left V 3 bases short and J 6 bases short, with 16 bases between. The CDR3 has 15 residues. Germline values: CDR1 SGDLS, CDR2 YYNGEE. The CDR3 coding sequence is TGTGCCAGCAGCGCTGGCGGGGGTGGGGCTCAGCCCCAGCATTTT. This translates into CASSAGGGGAQPQHF.

The chain is built from TRBV6-5 and TRBJ1-1; D is possibly TRBD1 (6 bases). Trimming removed 1 base from V and 3 bases from J, with 12 bases in between. CDR1 and CDR2 (germline): MNHEY, SVGAGI. The CDR3 consists of 15 residues. The CDR3 sequence: CASSYWAGVDTEAFF. The CDR3 region has the DNA TGTGCCAGCAGTTACTGGGCAGGGGTGGACACTGAAGCTTTCTTT.

V and J are TRBV7-2 and TRBJ1-2; D gene uncertain. There are 11 residues in the CDR3. Trimming left V 5 bases short and J 2 bases short, with 3 bases between. From germline, CDR1 is SGHTA and CDR2 FQGNSA. The CDR3 sequence: CASSTNYGYTF. The CDR3 coding sequence is TGTGCCAGCAGCACAAACTATGGCTACACCTTC.

V usage is TRBV9 and J usage is TRBJ1-2; D uncertain. Germline V gives CDR1 SGDLS, CDR2 YYNGEE. The CDR3 has 13 residues. Trimming pared 7 bases from V and 6 bases from J, leaving 16 bases between. The CDR3 nucleotides read TGTGCCAGCGAAAAGGTGGAGGGCAATGGCTACACCTTC. As protein: CASEKVEGNGYTF.

The rearrangement links TRBV7-3 to TRBJ2-1, with D perhaps matching TRBD2 (6 bases). Trimming pared 1 base from V and 2 bases from J, leaving 9 bases between. The germline V gene has CDR1 SGHTA and CDR2 FQGTGA. This CDR3 has 15 residues. CDR3 nucleotide sequence: TGTGCCAGCAGCTTAAATCGGGGGACCTACAATGAGCAGTTCTTC. Translation gives CASSLNRGTYNEQFF.

The gene calls are TRBV5-1 and TRBJ1-1; D is perhaps TRBD1 (6 bases). Germline CDR1 reads SGHRS; CDR2 reads YFSETQ. V lost 7 bases to trimming and J lost 2 bases, with 12 bases between them. This CDR3 is built from 13 residues. The CDR3 loop reads CASSRGTNTEAFF. The CDR3 DNA is TGCGCCAGCTCCAGGGGCACTAACACTGAAGCTTTCTTT.

The J gene is TRBJ2-7, the V gene TRBV27; 12 nucleotides line up with TRBD2. CDR3 length: 16 amino acids. Germline CDR1 is MNHEY and CDR2 is SMNVEV (reference sequence). The V gene end was trimmed by 5 bases and the J gene end by 2 bases; junction bases not matched to a gene: 7. For the CDR3, the DNA is TGTGCCAGCAGTACTTCTAGCGGGGGGGCACCCTACGAGCAGTACTTC. Its translation: CASSTSSGGAPYEQYF.

This chain uses TRBV5-1 with TRBJ1-2; D gene uncertain. Germline loops: CDR1 SGHRS, CDR2 YFSETQ. V gave up 7 bases and J gave up 4 bases, with 17 bases separating them. The CDR3 is made up of 14 amino acids. The CDR3 protein is CASSPGEYTYGYTF. The CDR3 nucleotides are TGCGCCAGCTCCCCTGGGGAGTACACCTATGGCTACACCTTC.

This clone was recorded once. V usage is TRBV18 and J usage is TRBJ2-7; TRBD1 might be the D (5 bases). The germline CDR1 and CDR2 sequences are KGHSH and LQKENI. The germline V and J ends were trimmed by 3 bases and 3 bases, with 9 bases remaining between them. This CDR3 is built from 13 residues. DNA of the CDR3: TGTGCCAGCTCACCTCAGGGATACTACGAGCAGTACTTC. Translating it yields CASSPQGYYEQYF.

The J gene is TRBJ1-1, the V gene TRBV30, with 11 bases identical to TRBD1. Germline V gene sequence: CDR1 GTSNPN, CDR2 SVGIG (reference sequence). The junction had 7 bases not matched to a gene; V was cut back by 3 bases and J by 1 base. The length of the CDR3 is 16 residues. The DNA for the CDR3 is TGTGCCTGGAGCCCCCGGGACAGGGGGTGGAACACTGAAGCTTTCTTT. Protein sequence: CAWSPRDRGWNTEAFF.

The rearrangement links TRBV14 to TRBJ2-2; D not certain. Germline assignment: CDR1 SGHDN and CDR2 FVKESK. Trimming cost V 0 bases and J 7 bases, with 6 bases left between them. The CDR3 covers 13 residues. This chain's CDR3 is CASSQDLSGELFF. In DNA form, the CDR3 reads TGTGCCAGCAGCCAAGACTTGAGCGGGGAGCTGTTTTTT.

CDR3 sequence: CATWGGQGYEQYF. The CDR3 region has the DNA TGTGCCACCTGGGGCGGACAGGGATACGAGCAGTACTTC. The chain uses TRBV27 and TRBJ2-7, with 8 bases identical to TRBD1. V shed 10 bases, J shed 4 bases, and the junction held 9 bases outside the gene matches. CDR3 length: 13 residues. Germline assignment: CDR1 MNHEY and CDR2 SMNVEV (reference sequence).

J is TRBJ1-5 and V is TRBV19; 7 bases line up with TRBD1. Germline assignment: CDR1 LNHDA and CDR2 SQIVND (reference sequence). J was trimmed by 6 bases and V by 3 bases; bases with no gene match: 8. CDR3 length: 15 residues. CDR3 loop: CASSISGTVSQPQHF. As DNA, the CDR3 is TGTGCCAGTAGTATCTCCGGGACAGTAAGTCAGCCCCAGCATTTT. The whole variable domain, remainder taken from reference TRBV19 and TRBJ1-5, is DGGITQSPKYLFRKEGQNVTLSCEQNLNHDAMYWYRQDPGQGLRLIYYSQIVNDFQKGDIAEGYSVSREKKESFPLTVTSAQKNPTAFYLCASSISGTVSQPQHFGDGTRLSIL.

This chain uses TRBV19 with TRBJ2-5; 8 bases line up with TRBD2. The germline CDR1 and CDR2 sequences are LNHDA and SQIVND (reference sequence). V trimming: 4 bases; J trimming: 2 bases; junction bases outside the gene matches: 3. This CDR3 contains 14 residues. CDR3 sequence: CASSSGGTQETQYF. The CDR3 DNA sequence: TGTGCCAGTAGTAGCGGGGGGACACAAGAGACCCAGTACTTC.

This CDR3 reads CASSGQVLVGYTF. The CDR3 coding sequence is TGTGCCAGCAGTGGACAGGTCCTAGTTGGCTACACCTTC. The chain is built from TRBV12-3 or TRBV12-4 and TRBJ1-2; 7 bases agree with TRBD1. The V and J ends lost 5 bases and 7 bases, in that order; junction bases with no gene match: 7. The CDR3 runs to 13 residues.

The rearrangement joins TRBV6-4 to TRBJ1-4, with 7 bases fitting TRBD1. CDR1 and CDR2 (germline): MRHNA, SNTAGT. The CDR3 is 15 residues long. V gave up 3 bases and J gave up 6 bases; unmatched junction bases: 7. The CDR3 nucleotides read TGTGCCAGCAGTGAAGGGCCAGGGGGGCATGAAAAACTGTTTTTT. Residues: CASSEGPGGHEKLFF.

This chain connects TRBV5-1 to TRBJ1-1, with D possibly matching TRBD1 (5 bases). Trimming stripped 5 bases from V and 3 bases from J, with 11 bases between. This CDR3 has 13 residues. Per the germline V gene, CDR1 is SGHRS and CDR2 is YFSETQ. This CDR3 reads CASRDGGYTEAFF. The CDR3, as DNA: TGCGCCAGCAGGGACGGGGGATACACTGAAGCTTTCTTT.

The V gene is TRBV4-3, the J gene TRBJ2-6, with D tentatively TRBD2 (6 bases). The CDR3 loop spans 16 amino acids. In germline, CDR1 is LGHNA, CDR2 YSLEER. V lost 3 bases to trimming and J lost 3 bases, with 12 bases between them. CDR3 sequence reads: CASSQRGGVGANVLTF. CDR3 nucleotide sequence: TGCGCCAGCAGCCAGCGGGGAGGAGTTGGGGCCAACGTCCTGACTTTC.

Only one count was recorded for this clone. The chain couples TRBV3-1 (or the pseudogene TRBV3-2) to TRBJ2-5; D perhaps matches TRBD2 (7 bases). Germline V gives CDR1 LGHDT, CDR2 YNNKEL (reference sequence). CDR3 size: 18 residues. Trimming left V 2 bases short and J 0 bases short, with 19 bases between. CDR3 sequence (DNA): TGTGCCAGCAGCCAAAGGGGGAGGGGACTACCGAACCAAGAGACCCAGTACTTC. It yields the protein CASSQRGRGLPNQETQYF.

CDR3 loop: CASSLGGMNTEAFF. Written as DNA, the CDR3 is TGTGCCAGTAGTTTGGGAGGGATGAACACTGAAGCTTTCTTT. The genes are TRBV19 and TRBJ1-1; D gene ambiguous. This CDR3 has 14 residues. CDR1 LNHDA and CDR2 SQIVND come from the germline V gene (reference sequence). V dropped 5 bases and J dropped 0 bases, with 10 bases sitting between them.

This clone was observed a single time. The CDR3 nucleotides are TGTGCCAGTAGAGTGGACAGGGGAAATACAGAGACCCAGTACTTC. Its translation is CASRVDRGNTETQYF. The V and J genes are TRBV19 and TRBJ2-5; TRBD1 matches at 9 bases. Germline V lookup: CDR1 LNHDA, CDR2 SQIVND (reference sequence). The CDR3 is 15 residues long. Trimming took 6 bases from V and 4 from J; bases not matched to a gene: 9.

The CDR3 coding sequence is TGTGCCAGCAGCGTAGCAGGGGCCCCCGATGAAAAACTGTTTTTT. Translating gives CASSVAGAPDEKLFF. The chain couples TRBV9 to TRBJ1-4, with a possible D match to TRBD1 (6 bases). V shed 0 bases and J shed 6 bases, with 12 bases lying between them. Germline loops: CDR1 SGDLS, CDR2 YYNGEE. The CDR3 runs 15 residues.

The chain is built from TRBV9 and TRBJ2-3, with 7 positions matching TRBD2. Germline V lookup: CDR1 SGDLS, CDR2 YYNGEE. V shed 4 bases, J shed 2 bases, and the junction held 7 bases outside the gene matches. This CDR3 has 15 residues. The CDR3 spells CASSTYGTTTDTQYF. The CDR3 region has the DNA TGTGCCAGCAGCACCTACGGGACTACCACAGATACGCAGTATTTT. Full variable domain (missing parts from reference TRBV9 and TRBJ2-3): DSGVTQTPKHLITATGQRVTLRCSPRSGDLSVYWYQQSLDQGLQFLIQYYNGEERAKGNILERFSAQQFPDLHSELNLSSLELGDSALYFCASSTYGTTTDTQYFGPGTRLTVL.

This chain links TRBV5-1 with TRBJ1-1, with D uncertain. From germline, CDR1 is SGHRS and CDR2 YFSETQ. The CDR3 is made up of 13 amino acids. CDR3 protein: CMSAADTNTEAFF. In DNA, the CDR3 is TGCATGTCAGCTGCTGACACTAACACTGAAGCTTTCTTT.

This sequence joins TRBV6-1 and TRBJ1-6, with D possibly being TRBD1 (5 bases). The CDR3 runs to 14 residues. V dropped 2 bases and J dropped 8 bases, with 10 bases sitting between them. CDR1 MNHNS and CDR2 SASEGT come from the germline V gene. In nucleotides, the CDR3 is TGTGCCAGCAGTGAAATTAAGGGGTATTCACCCCTCCACTTT. This gives the protein CASSEIKGYSPLHF.

This clone appeared a single time. This chain joins TRBV9 and TRBJ2-6; TRBD1 aligns across 10 bases. Trimming at V came to 0 bases and at J to 8 bases, leaving 5 bases not matched to a gene. This CDR3 is 16 amino acids long. CDR1 and CDR2 from the germline V gene are SGDLS and YYNGEE. CDR3 sequence: CASSVVRDRGSNVLTF. DNA of the CDR3: TGTGCCAGCAGCGTAGTCCGGGACAGGGGTTCCAACGTCCTGACTTTC.

The chain recombines TRBV11-3 with TRBJ2-7; TRBD1 matches at 9 bases. V was pared by 0 bases and J by 7 bases, with 7 bases of the junction left unmatched. Germline CDR1 reads SGHNT; CDR2 reads YENEEA. This CDR3 is built from 15 residues. CDR3 sequence: CASSLDGQGPREQYF. The DNA of the CDR3 is TGTGCCAGCAGCTTAGACGGACAGGGGCCTCGGGAGCAGTACTTC.